These T cell receptor beta chains were read from a single sample in a study of early T cells in non-severe SARS-CoV-2 infection. TCRdb itself ran the 5' RACE reads through MiXCR, one entry per CDR3 protein. This repertoire shows about 77,000 distinct CDR3 sequences, about 15% found once; its top ten account for 2.9%. The material sequenced was whole blood. These receptors came from an adult who was a healthcare worker with PCR-confirmed SARS-CoV-2 infection or an uninfected control (not recorded which). Each CDR3 is given with its conserved first and last residue. Fields, in order: D gene, J gene, clone size, V gene, CDR3 DNA, CDR3 protein. The D gene is left open where the match is weak. Clone size is shown for a subset of rows, as once, few, many or a class of expanded clone.

>NA|TRBJ1-1|NA|TRBV2
TGTGCCAGCAGCCGCAGGGCGTACACTGAAGCTTTCTTT
CASSRRAYTEAFF
>NA|TRBJ2-1|NA|TRBV29-1
TGCAGCGTTATCGCTGCGGGAACCTCCTACAATGAGCAGTTCTTC
CSVIAAGTSYNEQFF
>NA|TRBJ2-7|few|TRBV18
TGTGCCAGCTCACCACAGGGGGGCCTCTACGAGCAGTACTTC
CASSPQGGLYEQYF
>NA|TRBJ2-3|NA|TRBV4-2
TGTGCCAGCAGCCAGACGGGGGGCACAGATACGCAGTATTTT
CASSQTGGTDTQYF
>NA|TRBJ2-7|few|TRBV2
TGTGCCAGCTCCGGGGCTGGGGGGACCGAGCAGTACTTC
CASSGAGGTEQYF
>NA|TRBJ2-1|few|TRBV29-1
TGCAGCGTTGCTGGGGCGGGGACGTTCTCCTACAATGAGCAGTTCTTC
CSVAGAGTFSYNEQFF
>NA|TRBJ2-6|few|TRBV4-2
TGTGCCAGCAGCCTTGCGGGCGGGGCCAACGTCCTGACTTTC
CASSLAGGANVLTF
>TRBD1|TRBJ1-1|NA|TRBV30
TGTGCCTGGAGTGTAGGCAGGGGGCCCCCGAACACTGAAGCTTTCTTT
CAWSVGRGPPNTEAFF
>NA|TRBJ2-7|few|TRBV29-1
TGCAGCGTGGCGGGGACCTACGAGCAGTACTTC
CSVAGTYEQYF
>NA|TRBJ2-1|NA|TRBV29-1
TGCAGCGTTGAGGGGCAGGCCGGATTC
CSVEGQAGF
>NA|TRBJ2-1|many|TRBV11-2
TGTGCCAGCAGCCCCCAGGCACCTGGGAGCTCCTACAATGAGCAGTTCTTC
CASSPQAPGSSYNEQFF
>TRBD2|TRBJ2-3|NA|TRBV11-1
TGTGCCAGCAGCCCAACTAGCGGGGGAACTAGCACAGATACGCAGTATTTT
CASSPTSGGTSTDTQYF
>NA|TRBJ1-2|few|TRBV20-1
TGCAGTGCCAGTCGGGAATTCTATGGCTACACCTTC
CSASREFYGYTF
>NA|TRBJ2-1|few|TRBV7-9
TGTGCCAGCAGCTCCCCATTCCTTACACATGAGCAGTTCTTC
CASSSPFLTHEQFF
>NA|TRBJ2-6|NA|TRBV29-1
TGCAGCGTTGTTCGCGGTGGGGCCAACGTCCTGACTTTC
CSVVRGGANVLTF
>NA|TRBJ2-7|few|TRBV7-9
TGTGCCAGCAGCTCGACAGTGAGCTCCTACGAGCAGTACTTC
CASSSTVSSYEQYF
>NA|TRBJ2-1|NA|TRBV20-1
TGCAGTGCTTTAATGCGCGGGACAAGAAATGAGCAGTTCTTC
CSALMRGTRNEQFF
>TRBD2|TRBJ2-5|NA|TRBV13
TGTGCCAGCAGCTTAAGGCGGGAGCAAGAGACCCAGTACTTC
CASSLRREQETQYF
>TRBD1|TRBJ2-7|NA|TRBV5-4
TGTGCCAGCAGCCAACAGGGGATCGACGAGCAGTACTTC
CASSQQGIDEQYF
>NA|TRBJ2-1|NA|TRBV9
TGTGCCAGGAATTCGAGCTGGGGTCATGAGCAGTTCTTC
CARNSSWGHEQFF
>NA|TRBJ1-5|few|TRBV7-9
TGTGCCAGCAGCTGGACCGAGAATCAGCCCCAGCATTTT
CASSWTENQPQHF
>NA|TRBJ1-2|NA|TRBV10-3
TGTGCCATCAGTGGAGGGATAGAGGCCGGCTACACCTTC
CAISGGIEAGYTF
>TRBD2|TRBJ2-7|many|TRBV18
TGTGCCAGCTCTCGATTAGCGGGAAACCCCTACGAGCAGTACTTC
CASSRLAGNPYEQYF
>NA|TRBJ2-2|few|TRBV7-8
TGTGCCAGCAGCTTAGTCCTCACGAACACCGGGGAGCTGTTTTTT
CASSLVLTNTGELFF
>NA|TRBJ2-1|few|TRBV20-1
TGCGGAACCCGGGCCCAATTATACAATGAGCAGTTCTTC
CGTRAQLYNEQFF
>TRBD1|TRBJ2-3|many|TRBV27
TGTGCCAGCAGACCCGACAGGGTCGTAACAGATACGCAGTATTTT
CASRPDRVVTDTQYF
>TRBD2|TRBJ2-7|few|TRBV11-2
TGTGCCAGCAGCTTAAAGGCCGGGACTAGTGGGGCTTACGAGCAGTACTTC
CASSLKAGTSGAYEQYF
>TRBD1|TRBJ2-7|few|TRBV5-1
TGCGCCAGCAGCTTGGGACAGGGGCTTTACGAGCAGTACTTC
CASSLGQGLYEQYF
>NA|TRBJ1-5|NA|TRBV2
TGTGCCAGCAGTGAAGGTGGGGAGAGCAATCAGCCCCAGCATTTT
CASSEGGESNQPQHF
>NA|TRBJ2-7|many|TRBV3-1
TGTGCCAGCAGCCAACTGGTCGCCTACGAGCAGTACTTC
CASSQLVAYEQYF
>NA|TRBJ2-5|few|TRBV7-7
TGTGCTAGCAGCTTTTCTGACAAGGGGTACCAAGAGACCCAGTACTTC
CASSFSDKGYQETQYF
>TRBD1|TRBJ2-7|NA|TRBV20-1
TGCAGTGCTAGACCGGGACAGGGCACCTACGAGCAGTACTTC
CSARPGQGTYEQYF
>NA|TRBJ2-1|few|TRBV7-6
TGTGCCAGCAGCTTGATGACTAGGTGGAATGAGCAGTTCTTC
CASSLMTRWNEQFF
>TRBD1|TRBJ1-2|few|TRBV28
TGTGCCACACCCCGGGACAGGGTTTTCGGCTATGGCTACACCTTC
CATPRDRVFGYGYTF
>TRBD2|TRBJ2-3|few|TRBV18
TGTGCCAGCTCACCAGAGCCTAGCGGCAATTTT
CASSPEPSGNF
>NA|TRBJ1-1|few|TRBV20-1
TGCAGTGCTAGTCCGCAGCTTATGAACACTGAAGCTTTCTTT
CSASPQLMNTEAFF
>NA|TRBJ2-3|few|TRBV11-2
TGTGCCAGCAGCTTTGGGGGCACAGATACGCAGTATTTT
CASSFGGTDTQYF
>NA|TRBJ2-2|few|TRBV27
TGTGCCAGCAGTTTATCGTTTCGGGACACCAACCCCGGGGAGCTGTTTTTT
CASSLSFRDTNPGELFF
>NA|TRBJ2-4|NA|TRBV5-1
TGCGCCAGCAGCTTGAGGGGGGGACCCGCCAAAAACATTCAGTACTTC
CASSLRGGPAKNIQYF
>TRBD2|TRBJ2-3|few|TRBV5-1
TGCGCCAGCAGCTCCCCCCCTAGCGGGGGGCCCGCGGACACACATACGCAGTATTTT
CASSSPPSGGPADTHTQYF
>TRBD1|TRBJ2-7|many|TRBV2
TGTGCCAGCAGGACAGGGAGCTCCTACGAGCAGTACTTC
CASRTGSSYEQYF
>NA|TRBJ2-5|NA|TRBV12-5
TGTGCTAGTGGTTTAACAGGGAGAGAGACCCAGTACTTC
CASGLTGRETQYF
>NA|TRBJ1-2|many|TRBV5-1
TGCGCCAGCAGCTCGCCCGGGACGTTGGACTATGGCTACACCTTC
CASSSPGTLDYGYTF
>NA|TRBJ1-1|many|TRBV7-8
TGTGCCAGCAGCTTACTTCGGATTGACAGGTCCTTCACTGAAGCTTTCTTT
CASSLLRIDRSFTEAFF
>TRBD1|TRBJ2-7|few|TRBV18
TGTGCCAGCTCACGATCGACAGGGGGAGATTCCTTTTCCTACGAGCAGTACTTC
CASSRSTGGDSFSYEQYF
>NA|TRBJ2-1|NA|TRBV29-1
TGCAGCGTCCCGGGACAATTCTACAATGAGCAGTTCTTC
CSVPGQFYNEQFF
>NA|TRBJ2-3|NA|TRBV19
TGTGCCAGTAGTTCCCTCGGTATTACTGGGCAGTATTTT
CASSSLGITGQYF
>NA|TRBJ2-3|few|TRBV20-1
TGCAGTGCTAGAGATCAGGGGAGCACAGATACGCAGTATTTT
CSARDQGSTDTQYF
>TRBD2|TRBJ2-3|few|TRBV20-1
TGCAGTGCCGGGCCAGGGACTAGCGGCACAGATACGCAGTATTTT
CSAGPGTSGTDTQYF
>NA|TRBJ2-1|NA|TRBV11-3
TGTGCCAGCAGCCCCCCCGGGGAGCAGTTCTTC
CASSPPGEQFF
>TRBD2|TRBJ2-5|few|TRBV29-1
TGCAGCGGTGGACTAGCGGGGGCCGAGGAGACCCAGTACTTC
CSGGLAGAEETQYF
>TRBD1|TRBJ1-2|few|TRBV6-1
TGTGCCAGCGGACAGGGTAACTATGGCTACACCTTC
CASGQGNYGYTF
>TRBD1|TRBJ1-2|few|TRBV5-1
TGCGCCAGCAGCTTCGACAGGGGCGAAGACTATGGCTACACCTTC
CASSFDRGEDYGYTF
>NA|TRBJ1-5|NA|TRBV7-6
TGTGCCAGCAGCTTAGGCAGATATCAGCCCCAGCATTTT
CASSLGRYQPQHF
>TRBD1|TRBJ1-5|few|TRBV7-2
TGTGCCAGCAGCATGACAGGGGGCGGAAATCAGCCCCAGCATTTT
CASSMTGGGNQPQHF